Listed below are T cell receptor beta chains from one sample, sequenced in a study of CD8 T cells in ankylosing spondylitis. MiXCR was run by TCRdb on the 5' RACE reads, yielding one entry per CDR3 protein. This table has 670,000 or so distinct CDR3 sequences, 19% appearing once. The sequenced sample consisted of blood, either unsorted or a sorted T cell fraction (not recorded which). These receptors were taken from a male donor with ankylosing spondylitis. Each CDR3 is given with its conserved first and last residue. A D gene is named only where the DNA matches it firmly. Clone size is not always given. Where it is, it says once, few, many or a class for expanded clones.

TRBD2 | TRBJ2-2 | TRBV29-1 | few | TGCAGCGTGCGCACGGGACTAGCGGGAGGCACCGGGGAGCTGTTTTTT | CSVRTGLAGGTGELFF
. | TRBJ2-5 | TRBV5-1 | . | TGCGCCAGCAGCTTCCTAACCCAAGGCCAAGAGACCCAGTACTTC | CASSFLTQGQETQYF
. | TRBJ2-1 | TRBV3-1 | . | TGTGCCAGCAGCCTTAGCGGAGGACCGCGTGATGAGCAGTTCTTC | CASSLSGGPRDEQFF
. | TRBJ1-1 | TRBV19 | . | TGTGCCAGTAGTAGACAAACTTCGAACACTGAAGCTTTCTTT | CASSRQTSNTEAFF
. | TRBJ2-7 | TRBV6-1 | . | TGTGCCAGCAGTGATGGTGGGGGAGAGTACGAGCAGTACTTC | CASSDGGGEYEQYF
TRBD1 | TRBJ1-5 | TRBV10-2 | . | TGCGCCAGCAGTGAACCAGGGGGTTTATGGCAGCCCCAGCATTTT | CASSEPGGLWQPQHF
TRBD2 | TRBJ2-1 | TRBV15 | few | TGTGCCACCAGCAGTAGCGGGGGAGCCTACAATGAGCAGTTCTTC | CATSSSGGAYNEQFF
. | TRBJ2-1 | TRBV6-1 | many | TGTGCCAGCAGTCCCGCCACGGGTTATAAAGCGGCTCCTCAGTTCTTC | CASSPATGYKAAPQFF
. | TRBJ2-1 | TRBV5-6 | . | TGTGCCAGCAGCTTGGGTGTGGTTGTTGAGCAGTTCTTC | CASSLGVVVEQFF
TRBD1 | TRBJ1-2 | TRBV20-1 | . | TGCAGTGCTAGAGGTGGACAGGCTAACTATGGCTACACCTTC | CSARGGQANYGYTF
. | TRBJ1-6 | TRBV5-1 | . | TGCGCCAGCAGCTTAGGGCAGGGGCTAAATTCACCCCTCCACTTT | CASSLGQGLNSPLHF